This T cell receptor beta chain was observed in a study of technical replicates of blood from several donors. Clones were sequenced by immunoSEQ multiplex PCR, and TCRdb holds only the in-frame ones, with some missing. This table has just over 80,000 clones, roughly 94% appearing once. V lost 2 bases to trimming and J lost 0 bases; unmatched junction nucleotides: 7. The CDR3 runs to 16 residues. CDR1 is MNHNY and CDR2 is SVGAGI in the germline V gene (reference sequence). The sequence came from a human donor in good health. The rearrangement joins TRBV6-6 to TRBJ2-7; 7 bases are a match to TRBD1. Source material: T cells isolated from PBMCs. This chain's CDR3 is CASSYPERDSSYEQYF. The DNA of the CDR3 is TGTGCCAGCAGTTACCCGGAGAGGGACAGCTCCTACGAGCAGTACTTC.